The 24 T cell receptor beta chains presented below share a single source sample, sequenced in a study of cytomegalovirus exposure and HLA in healthy donors. The PCR ran on 60 Vbeta and 13 Jbeta primers. Clones were read by immunoSEQ multiplex PCR, and TCRdb kept only the in-frame ones, dropping some. Among some 40,000 clones, around 70% were seen once, and the ten largest hold 6.3%. Sequencing was carried out using PBMCs. The receptors were sampled from a man aged 25-40 years in good health and CMV-seronegative.

The gene calls are TRBV10-3 and TRBJ1-3, with 10 bases that match TRBD1. CDR1 and CDR2 from the germline V gene are ENHRY and SYGVKD. This CDR3 spans 16 amino acids. Losses at the gene ends were 6 bases for V and 3 bases for J; bases not matched to a gene: 8. CDR3 protein: CAIRPPTGGSGNTIYF. The CDR3 DNA is TGTGCCATCAGGCCCCCGACAGGGGGCAGTGGAAACACCATATATTTT.

This clone has a handful of counts. V and J are TRBV19 and TRBJ2-7, with 12 bases aligning to TRBD2. Germline lookup yields CDR1 LNHDA and CDR2 SQIVND (reference sequence). The CDR3 consists of 15 residues. V trimming: 6 bases; J trimming: 3 bases; junction bases outside the gene matches: 6. The CDR3 coding sequence is TGTGCCAGTAGGAAGACTAGCGGGGGCTACTACGAGCAGTACTTC. This codes for CASRKTSGGYYEQYF.

The chain combines TRBV9 with TRBJ2-7; 8 bases are a match to TRBD2. The CDR3 is made up of 14 amino acids. Germline V gene data show CDR1 as SGDLS and CDR2 as YYNGEE. J lost 3 bases, V lost 4 bases, and 6 bases had no gene match. The CDR3 DNA follows: TGTGCCAGCAGCCCAGTCGGGACTAGCTACGAGCAGTACTTC. Its protein product is CASSPVGTSYEQYF.

This clone was seen more than once but under ten times. V gene TRBV6-1 combines with J gene TRBJ2-2; possible D gene TRBD2, 5 bases. The germline V gene has CDR1 MNHNS and CDR2 SASEGT. Trimming took 8 bases from V and 1 from J, leaving 8 bases between them. The CDR3 has 13 amino acids. CDR3 nucleotides: TGTGCCAGCCGGACTGAGAACACCGGGGAGCTGTTTTTT. Its protein is CASRTENTGELFF.

CDR3 nucleotide sequence: TGTGCCAGCAAGGGGGTTAGGAGCACAGATACGCAGTATTTT. Translating gives CASKGVRSTDTQYF. The chain joins TRBV28 to TRBJ2-3; D is possibly TRBD1 (6 bases). The CDR3 runs 14 residues. Between the trimmed V and J ends, which lost 7 bases and 0 bases, there was a span of 11 bases. Germline loops: CDR1 MDHEN, CDR2 SYDVKM.

This clone was found a few times. The chain couples TRBV6-6 to TRBJ2-7; 7 bases match TRBD2. The CDR3 is 15 residues long. J was trimmed by 3 bases and V by 6 bases; bases with no gene match: 11. The germline V gene has CDR1 MNHNY and CDR2 SVGAGI (reference sequence). The CDR3: CASSPTGTTNYEQYF. The DNA of the CDR3 is TGTGCCAGCAGCCCAACCGGGACTACGAACTACGAGCAGTACTTC.

This chain connects TRBV18 to TRBJ1-5; possibly TRBD1 for D (5 bases). CDR1 and CDR2 from the germline V gene are KGHSH and LQKENI. This CDR3 region has 14 residues. V was trimmed by 4 bases and J by 0 bases, leaving 7 bases between them. The CDR3 coding sequence is TGTGCCAGCTCACAGGGGCTTAGCAATCAGCCCCAGCATTTT. This codes for CASSQGLSNQPQHF.

This clone was picked up a small number of times. This chain uses TRBV5-6 with TRBJ2-7; 7 nucleotides match TRBD1. With V trimmed by 4 bases and J by 5 bases, 15 bases remained unmatched. Germline V gives CDR1 SGHDT, CDR2 YYEEEE. The CDR3 is 16 amino acids. Here the CDR3 DNA reads TGTGCCAGCAGCCAGCCCGTCCCAGGGGGTCGGGACGAGCAGTACTTC. Amino acids: CASSQPVPGGRDEQYF.

This clone appeared a single time. This chain uses TRBV19 with TRBJ2-3, with D tentatively TRBD2 (7 bases). Trimming left V 9 bases short and J 2 bases short, with 24 bases between. CDR1 LNHDA and CDR2 SQIVND come from the germline V gene (reference sequence). The CDR3 loop spans 17 amino acids. CDR3 amino acids: CASALTGGAGITDTQYF. DNA for the CDR3: TGTGCCAGCGCACTGACTGGGGGGGCCGGAATCACAGATACGCAGTATTTT.

This CDR3 is CASGLTTSGTTGELFF. CDR3 nucleotide sequence: TGTGCTAGTGGTTTGACGACTAGCGGGACTACCGGGGAGCTGTTTTTT. The rearrangement uses TRBV12-5 and TRBJ2-2, with 11 bases fitting TRBD2. After removal of 2 bases from V and 5 bases from J, the junction contained 4 bases not matched to a gene. The germline V gene encodes CDR1 LGHNT and CDR2 FRNRAP. CDR3 size: 16 residues.

The CDR3 is CASRNRQGGGYTF. CDR3 sequence (DNA): TGTGCCAGCAGAAATCGACAGGGCGGGGGCTACACCTTC. This chain joins TRBV6-5 and TRBJ1-2, with 7 positions matching TRBD1. The CDR3 runs to 13 residues. Germline CDR1 MNHEY, CDR2 SVGAGI. V shed 6 bases and J 8 bases; nucleotides not matched to a gene: 9.

This chain links TRBV5-1 with TRBJ1-1; TRBD1 is a possible D gene (6 bases). Germline V lookup: CDR1 SGHRS, CDR2 YFSETQ. This CDR3 comprises 14 residues. Trimming pared 4 bases from V and 5 bases from J, leaving 15 bases between. The DNA of the CDR3 is TGCGCCAGCAGCGGGGAGGGGGGAAGGACTGAAGCTTTCTTT. This encodes CASSGEGGRTEAFF.

The gene calls are TRBV11-2 and TRBJ2-3; the D is unclear. Germline CDR1 is SGHAT and CDR2 is FQNNGV. V lost 8 bases, J lost 6 bases, and 12 bases lay in between. The CDR3 covers 12 residues. The chain's CDR3 is CASAGEVDTQYF. The CDR3 coding sequence is TGTGCCAGCGCCGGCGAGGTGGATACGCAGTATTTT.

The table lists this clone with a count of one. The chain uses TRBV15 and TRBJ2-7; 10 bases match TRBD1. Trimming removed 0 bases from V and 4 bases from J; junction bases left unmatched: 3. CDR3 size: 15 residues. CDR1 LNHNV and CDR2 YYDKDF come from the germline V gene (reference sequence). The CDR3 DNA follows: TGTGCCACCAGCAGAGAGACAGGGGGCGGGTACGAGCAGTACTTC. Protein sequence: CATSRETGGGYEQYF.

This clone was detected a few times. This CDR3 reads CASSDSGGADTQYF. CDR3 DNA: TGTGCCAGCAGTGACAGCGGGGGGGCAGATACGCAGTATTTT. This chain links TRBV6-4 with TRBJ2-3; TRBD2 matches at 10 bases. In germline, CDR1 is MRHNA, CDR2 SNTAGT. V was clipped by 2 bases and J by 4 bases; unmatched bases: 0. This CDR3 has 14 residues.

Here the CDR3 reads CASSNRGSGVETQYF. The CDR3 nucleotides are TGTGCCAGCAGTAACAGGGGAAGTGGGGTTGAGACCCAGTACTTC. The V gene is TRBV28, the J gene TRBJ2-5, with 7 nucleotides matching TRBD1. The CDR3 consists of 15 residues. Losses at the gene ends were 5 bases for V and 5 bases for J; bases not matched to a gene: 11. CDR1 MDHEN and CDR2 SYDVKM come from the germline V gene.

This chain connects TRBV7-2 to TRBJ2-7, with 11 bases aligning to TRBD2. Germline values: CDR1 SGHTA, CDR2 FQGNSA. The CDR3 consists of 15 residues. V trimming: 1 base; J trimming: 3 bases; junction bases outside the gene matches: 2. CDR3 residues: CASSLGGTSGYEQYF. CDR3 coding DNA: TGTGCCAGCAGCTTAGGGGGGACTAGCGGCTACGAGCAGTACTTC.

The rearrangement joins TRBV6-5 to TRBJ2-1; 8 nucleotides line up with TRBD1. Germline values: CDR1 MNHEY, CDR2 SVGAGI. The V gene end was trimmed by 5 bases and the J gene end by 15 bases; junction bases not matched to a gene: 12. This CDR3 comprises 13 residues. The CDR3, as DNA: TGTGCCAGCAGTGATCGGGGGACAGGCCTTGGGTTCTTC. Residues: CASSDRGTGLGFF.

This clone was recorded a few times. The chain has TRBV30 and TRBJ1-5; tentative D call: TRBD1 (5 bases). Germline values: CDR1 GTSNPN, CDR2 SVGIG (reference sequence). The CDR3 is 15 amino acids. Trimming stripped 2 bases from V and 6 bases from J, with 17 bases between. The CDR3 spells CAWSRGSLNSQPQHF. For the CDR3, the DNA is TGTGCCTGGAGTCGGGGGTCCCTAAATAGTCAGCCCCAGCATTTT.

The chain has TRBV7-6 and TRBJ2-2; the D is unclear. Deletions cut 3 bases from V and 0 bases from J, with 8 bases between. The germline gives CDR1 SGHVS, CDR2 FNYEAQ. The CDR3 runs to 15 residues. This CDR3 reads CASSLGPTNTGELFF. CDR3 nucleotides: TGTGCCAGCAGCTTGGGCCCCACGAACACCGGGGAGCTGTTTTTT. Complete variable domain (other parts from reference TRBV7-6 and TRBJ2-2): GAGVSQSPRYKVTKRGQDVALRCDPISGHVSLYWYRQALGQGPEFLTYFNYEAQQDKSGLPNDRFSAERPEGSISTLTIQRTEQRDSAMYRCASSLGPTNTGELFFGEGSRLTVL.

This chain connects TRBV10-3 to TRBJ2-1; weak D call: TRBD1 (6 bases). The CDR3 covers 17 residues. The germline CDR1 and CDR2 sequences are ENHRY and SYGVKD. V lost 5 bases, J lost 7 bases, and 24 bases lay in between. The DNA for the CDR3 is TGTGCCATCAGTTTGGGAGAGGGACATTTGGGGGTGAATGAGCAGTTCTTC. Its translation: CAISLGEGHLGVNEQFF.

This chain uses TRBV9 with TRBJ2-3; D call uncertain. Per the germline V gene, CDR1 is SGDLS and CDR2 is YYNGEE. This CDR3 is built from 14 residues. V was trimmed by 3 bases and J by 4 bases, leaving 12 bases between them. This CDR3 reads CASSAQHVPDTQYF. The CDR3 DNA reads as TGTGCCAGCAGCGCTCAACATGTCCCAGATACGCAGTATTTT.

The chain has TRBV2 and TRBJ2-7; D perhaps matches TRBD1 (5 bases). The CDR3 runs 15 residues. V gave up 4 bases and J gave up 5 bases, with 18 bases separating them. Germline CDR1 is SNHLY and CDR2 is FYNNEI. As DNA, the CDR3 is TGTGCCAGCAGTGCTTACCTGGGGCTCAAAGACGAGCAGTACTTC. Translated: CASSAYLGLKDEQYF.

The chain couples TRBV2 to TRBJ1-1; D perhaps matches TRBD1 (5 bases). The CDR3 has 14 residues. Germline V gene sequence: CDR1 SNHLY, CDR2 FYNNEI. V lost 6 bases and J lost 0, with 11 bases in between. Here the CDR3 reads CASRRTSMNTEAFF. The CDR3 DNA is TGTGCCAGCAGAAGGACAAGCATGAACACTGAAGCTTTCTTT.